This paragraph reports one T cell receptor beta chain. The antigen remains unidentified. This sample was included in a study of somatic mutations in cytotoxic T cells in rheumatoid arthritis. Whole-study context: Among the T-cell populations stained with V beta antibodies, some were separated by flow sorting at nearly 100% purity, including V beta1+ cells whose TCRB was sequenced. Regarding the study as a whole: TRBV07 showed slight underrepresentation in rheumatoid arthritis patients, unadjusted for multiple comparisons. Any difference in CD8+ T-cell clonality between patients who had rheumatoid arthritis and healthy controls who were age-matched was not statistically significant.

CDR1 SGHNT and CDR2 YENEEA come from the germline V gene. The CDR3 totals 16 residues. The V segment lost 1 base and the J segment 7 bases; nucleotides outside the gene matches: 12. Profiling relied on immunoSEQ multiplex PCR, and the TCRdb table lists in-frame clones only, not all of them. Of thousands of clones listed, 74% are singletons. The V gene is TRBV11-3, the J gene TRBJ1-1; 7 bases fit TRBD1. Sequencing input: CD8+ T cells sorted from blood. The TCR comes from an adult with rheumatoid arthritis. The CDR3 coding sequence is TGTGCCAGCAGCTTAGCCGGGACAGTGAGGGCGGGTGAAGCTTTCTTT. Translating it yields CASSLAGTVRAGEAFF.